This T cell receptor beta chain derives from a study of PD-1 blockade in classical Hodgkin lymphoma. Study results and caveats: Newly diagnosed patients were reported to start with lower TCR diversity than healthy donors. Baseline diversity was lower in partial responders and progressors than complete responders. CD8+ TCR diversity did not rise significantly by C4D1, unlike CD4+.

Following autologous stem cell transplantation, relapse occurred in every patient, and exposure to brentuximab vedotin varied. Regarding this clone: Its antigen is currently unknown.

This CDR3 contains 16 residues. V was trimmed by 0 bases and J by 7 bases, leaving 18 bases between them. In germline, CDR1 is PRHDT, CDR2 FYEKMQ (reference sequence). Profiled with immunoSEQ multiplex PCR; TCRdb holds only in-frame clones, not every one. The sample lists 150,000 or so clones, 78% seen once, with approximately 9.6% in the top ten. This sequence originates from a human donor with classical Hodgkin lymphoma. This chain links TRBV13 with TRBJ1-1, with D unresolved. The input for sequencing was peripheral blood mononuclear cells (PBMCs), taken before the second cycle of nivolumab. The chain's CDR3 is CASSLGTYFAPIEAFF. For the CDR3, the DNA is TGTGCCAGCAGCTTAGGTACCTACTTTGCTCCCATTGAAGCTTTCTTT.